The entry below gives a single TCR beta chain sequence along with its context. It has no known antigen specificity. Base qualities are not at hand, and no much larger clone is one base apart. The CDR3 spans 15 residues, from the cysteine through the phenylalanine. Only CDR3 DNA is held: 45 bases, read in frame from base 1. Via the germline V gene, CDR1 is SGHVS and CDR2 FNYEAQ. Trimming takes 3 bases off V and 7 bases off J; junction bases not matched to a gene: 5. The CDR3 regions of human TCRbeta chains were analyzed by immunosequencing. The authors' pipeline ran thus. TCRs in the repertoires were matched against a reference library of SARS-CoV-2-specific TCRs that had been generated with the MIRA antigen-specificity platform. Breadth was defined as the fraction of unique TCRs that were SARS-CoV-2-associated, and depth was defined as the fraction of total T cells that were SARS-CoV-2-associated. Each spike-specific TCR was assigned to its reactive spike region and to a CD4 or CD8 class using the MIRA data. Log10-transformed breadth and depth values were compared by one-way ANOVA with Sidak's multiple comparisons tests. Sourced from immuneACCESS, this table was stored by TCRdb with only in-frame sequences that have V and J called. A share of the clones is absent; for the studies checked, an unresolved V gene accounts for under half, and the remainder has no known explanation. V, J and clone size are taken as reported in that table, and D and trimming were inferred from the DNA itself. This sample has 90,000 to 150,000 clones in its table, and just over 85% of those were observed once. Approximately 15% of the sample is taken by the ten largest.

Per the publication, the time point label means: about 28 days (+/-7) after the second vaccine dose. AZD1222 recipients with second doses at about 4 weeks or about 12 weeks were pooled, because spike-specific TCR depth and breadth did not differ between schedules. The vaccinee samples were drawn from two UK trials, COV001 and COV002, one of which was a single-blind randomized controlled phase 2/3 trial testing AZD1222 (ChAdOx1 nCoV-19) in healthy adults. For TCRbeta chain sequencing, PBMC samples from trial participants were taken at day 0 and at day 28 after the second dose. The data derive from a study of T cell responses to AZD1222 COVID-19 vaccine (dated by TCRdb to the early 2020s). Looking at the study overall: TCR sequencing was performed for 230 to 250 trial participants, of whom approximately 200 were given two doses of AZD1222 and some 26 were given two doses of MenACWY control vaccine. Trial participants were enrolled by age into subgroups of 18-55, 56-69 and 70-plus years, and around 150, 29 and 61 TCR-sequenced participants, respectively, were included in these subgroups.

On the study overall, not on this receptor specifically: Conclusions about previously exposed vaccinees were limited because only five to seven AZD1222 recipients were SARS-CoV-2 seropositive at baseline. Vaccine-associated CD4 TCRs spanned the whole spike protein, with dominant responses in regions 160-218 and 743-854. Because no day 14 peak-response samples were available, the repertoires could be characterized only after the peak T cell response. After two AZD1222 doses, spike-specific TCR breadth and depth were significantly higher than at day 0 and than in MenACWY recipients. The 56-69-year group was small, and its depth increase did not reach significance, likely because of low power. Most participants were white British and females outnumbered males, and the authors suggested that clonal diversity may have been underestimated. Reportedly, close to half of the unique spike-specific TCRs recognized epitopes lying outside the regions that are mutated in the B.1.351 and B.1.1.7 variants.

The chain is made from TRBV7-6 and TRBJ1-4; a stretch of 10 junction bases matches TRBD1. The receptor comes from an adult who received the AZD1222 COVID-19 vaccine. The sequencing used peripheral blood, collected 28 days after the second AZD1222 dose. The CDR3 has the sequence CASSLDRGTGEKLFF. DNA sequence: TGTGCCAGCAGCTTGGACAGGGGGACTGGTGAAAAACTGTTTTTT. Joined to the reference TRBV7-6 and TRBJ1-4 proteins, this CDR3 gives the full variable domain: GAGVSQSPRYKVTKRGQDVALRCDPISGHVSLYWYRQALGQGPEFLTYFNYEAQQDKSGLPNDRFSAERPEGSISTLTIQRTEQRDSAMYRCASSLDRGTGEKLFFGSGTQLSVL.